These 6 T cell receptor beta chains came from one sample sequenced in a study of cytomegalovirus exposure and HLA in healthy donors. The PCR had 60 Vbeta and 13 Jbeta primers. Produced via immunoSEQ multiplex PCR; TCRdb's table is partial and in-frame only. The sample lists about 250,000 clones, about 80% occurring once. The sequenced sample consisted of PBMCs. The receptors stem from a girl aged 2 to 9 in good health and CMV-seronegative.

This chain joins TRBV9 and TRBJ1-4; 7 positions match TRBD1. The ends lost 3 bases at V and 5 bases at J; junction bases unmatched: 4. The length of the CDR3 is 14 residues. Per the germline V gene, CDR1 is SGDLS and CDR2 is YYNGEE. As DNA, the CDR3 is TGTGCCAGCAGCGGACAGGGAGGAAATGAAAAACTGTTTTTT. This translates into CASSGQGGNEKLFF.

The chain combines TRBV9 with TRBJ2-1, with 7 bases matching TRBD2. Germline lookup yields CDR1 SGDLS and CDR2 YYNGEE. There are 15 residues in the CDR3. The V segment lost 1 base and the J segment 4 bases; nucleotides outside the gene matches: 5. Here the CDR3 reads CASSVSGGGYNEQFF. The CDR3 DNA reads TGTGCCAGCAGCGTATCTGGCGGGGGTTACAATGAGCAGTTCTTC.

The chain employs TRBV27 and TRBJ2-3, with TRBD1 matching 9 bases. Germline V gene sequence: CDR1 MNHEY, CDR2 SMNVEV (reference sequence). J gave up 1 base and V 6 bases, and 2 bases lay outside the gene matches. The CDR3 is 14 amino acids. CDR3 DNA: TGTGCCAGCAGCCGGACAGGGGGCACAGATACGCAGTATTTT. Translating it yields CASSRTGGTDTQYF.

The gene calls are TRBV19 and TRBJ1-3, with D unresolved. The CDR3 totals 14 residues. Germline CDR1 LNHDA, CDR2 SQIVND (reference sequence). With 4 bases removed from V and 1 base from J, the gap between germline ends came to 8 bases. Here the CDR3 DNA reads TGTGCCAGTAGTACCCTTTTGTCTGGAAACACCATATATTTT. Translated, it gives CASSTLLSGNTIYF. Based on the CDR3 plus reference TRBV19 and TRBJ1-3, the full variable domain is DGGITQSPKYLFRKEGQNVTLSCEQNLNHDAMYWYRQDPGQGLRLIYYSQIVNDFQKGDIAEGYSVSREKKESFPLTVTSAQKNPTAFYLCASSTLLSGNTIYFGEGSWLTVV.

This clone has just one count. The CDR3 DNA reads as TGTGCCAGCCGATGGACAGGCTCTGGAAACACCATATATTTT. Translation: CASRWTGSGNTIYF. The chain joins TRBV18 to TRBJ1-3, with TRBD1 matching over 7 bases. The CDR3 sequence is 14 residues long. J lost 0 bases, V lost 8 bases, and 4 bases had no gene match. Germline values: CDR1 KGHSH, CDR2 LQKENI.

Points on this clone: A read error may produce the germline difference seen at one junction end. The gene calls are TRBV28 and TRBJ1-2; D perhaps matches TRBD1 (5 bases). Germline assignment: CDR1 MDHEN and CDR2 SYDVKM. CDR3 length equals 13 residues. CDR3 sequence reads: CASTFREGNGHTF. CDR3 DNA: TGTGCCAGCACTTTCAGGGAGGGGAATGGCCACACCTTC.